These T cell receptor beta chains were read from a single sample in a study of OX40 agonist ivuxolimab in advanced cancers. Here immunoSEQ multiplex PCR was the method, and the copy in TCRdb shows in-frame clones only, minus some. The top ten clones hold 13% to 15% of a sample with roughly 64,000 clones, 85% to 90% of them seen once. The sample here was CD4+ or CD8+ T cells sorted from blood, taken in a trial of the OX40 agonist ivuxolimab. All receptors derive from an adult with an advanced solid tumor such as melanoma, head and neck, liver or kidney cancer. Each CDR3 is given with its conserved first and last residue. The D gene is left open where the match is weak. Rows give clone size only sometimes, using once, few, many, or a class for an expanded clone.

NA	TRBJ2-1	TRBV29-1	12	NA	TGCAGCGTTTCGGGGACCTACAATGAGCAGTTCTTC	CSVSGTYNEQFF
NA	TRBJ2-1	TRBV29-1	12	NA	TGCAGCGTTGAAGATCCTTTGGGTGAGCAGTTCTTC	CSVEDPLGEQFF
NA	TRBJ1-2	TRBV7-9	14	NA	TGTGCCAGCAGCTTAGTCGGGGGGTCGTTTGGCTACACCTTC	CASSLVGGSFGYTF
NA	TRBJ1-2	TRBV29-1	12	TRBD1	TGCAGCGTTGGGTCAGGGGGTGTCGGCTACACCTTC	CSVGSGGVGYTF
NA	TRBJ2-1	TRBV6-1	15	TRBD2	TGTGCCAGCAGTGATACTAGCGGCCAATACAATGAGCAGTTCTTC	CASSDTSGQYNEQFF
NA	TRBJ1-3	TRBV19	15	NA	TGTGCCAGTAGTATCTCTGCCATATCTGGAAACACCATATATTTT	CASSISAISGNTIYF
NA	TRBJ2-5	TRBV28	14	TRBD1	TGTGCCAGCAGTCCGGGACAGGGTGGAGAGACCCAGTACTTC	CASSPGQGGETQYF
NA	TRBJ2-7	TRBV5-4	12	NA	TGTGCCAGCAGCTTCGGGGGATACGAGCAGTACTTC	CASSFGGYEQYF
NA	TRBJ1-3	TRBV5-1	17	NA	TGCGCCAGCAGCAACGACCCAGGACAGTTCCCTGGAAACACCATATATTTT	CASSNDPGQFPGNTIYF
NA	TRBJ1-5	TRBV27	14	TRBD1	TGTGCCACCAGACAGGGGCTTAGCAATCAGCCCCAGCATTTT	CATRQGLSNQPQHF
NA	TRBJ2-3	TRBV28	13	NA	NA	CASSILGSDTQYF
NA	TRBJ2-1	TRBV9	15	NA	TGTGCCAGCAGCGTAGAGGGAGACAGGTACAATGAGCAGTTCTTC	CASSVEGDRYNEQFF
NA	TRBJ2-1	TRBV27	16	NA	TGTGCCAGCAGCCACCTAACCGGGACGTTGCGCGCCCAGCAGTTCTTC	CASSHLTGTLRAQQFF
once	TRBJ2-5	TRBV10-3	12	NA	TGTGCCATCAGTGACGCAGGGGAGACCCAGTACTTC	CAISDAGETQYF
NA	TRBJ2-1	TRBV27	14	TRBD1	TGTGCCAGCAGTTTCCGGGACAGCCTGCATGAGCAGTTCTTC	CASSFRDSLHEQFF
NA	TRBJ1-2	TRBV19	14	TRBD1	TGTGCCAGTAGTACCGGACAGGAGAACTATGGCTACACCTTC	CASSTGQENYGYTF
NA	TRBJ2-1	TRBV13	15	NA	TGTGCCAGCAGCTTAGCTGGGGGTTCTTTCAATGAGCAGTTCTTC	CASSLAGGSFNEQFF
NA	TRBJ2-2	TRBV4-1	16	TRBD2	TGCGCCAGCAGCCAAGATCCAGGCGGGGGAACCGGGGAGCTGTTTTTT	CASSQDPGGGTGELFF
NA	TRBJ2-3	TRBV7-9	15	NA	TGTGCCAGCAGCTTAGTTGCGGGCGAGACAGATACGCAGTATTTT	CASSLVAGETDTQYF
NA	TRBJ1-4	TRBV27	14	NA	TGTGCCAGCGGGGTGTTTCCGGTTTATGAAAAACTGTTTTTT	CASGVFPVYEKLFF
NA	TRBJ2-7	TRBV2	12	NA	TGTGCCAGCGAGCAGGGCGGCTACGAGCAGTACTTC	CASEQGGYEQYF
NA	TRBJ2-7	TRBV4-1	13	TRBD2	TGCGCCAGCAGCCCCGGACTAGCCGGCGAGCAGTACTTC	CASSPGLAGEQYF
NA	TRBJ1-3	TRBV6-1	13	NA	TGTGCCAGCAATTTGGCAGCTAGAAACACCATATATTTT	CASNLAARNTIYF
NA	TRBJ2-1	TRBV13	16	NA	TGTGCCAGCAGCCCCCGCGCTGGGAGCTCCTACAATGAGCAGTTCTTC	CASSPRAGSSYNEQFF
NA	TRBJ1-5	TRBV9	15	TRBD1	TGTGCCAGCAGCGCGACAGGGAATTTGGGTCAGCCCCAGCATTTT	CASSATGNLGQPQHF
NA	TRBJ2-1	TRBV14	15	NA	TGTGCCAGCAGCCAAGATGGACAATGGGACAATGAGCAGTTCTTC	CASSQDGQWDNEQFF
NA	TRBJ2-1	TRBV14	13	NA	TGTGCCAGCAGCCAAGATAGCGTACTCGGGCAGTTCTTC	CASSQDSVLGQFF
NA	TRBJ1-2	TRBV4-1	17	TRBD1	TGCGCCAGCAGCCAAGATTTAGGGAGCGGCAGGGGGGGCGGCTACACCTTC	CASSQDLGSGRGGGYTF
NA	TRBJ2-7	TRBV4-1	16	TRBD1	TGCGCCAGCAGCCAGGAGGCCAGGACAGGGACCTACGAGCAGTACTTC	CASSQEARTGTYEQYF
NA	TRBJ1-1	TRBV7-9	12	TRBD1	TGTGCCAGCAGCGTCGAGGGACAGGGAGCTTTCTTT	CASSVEGQGAFF
NA	TRBJ2-1	TRBV7-8	12	NA	TGTGCCAGCCTACGTAGCTACAATGAGCAGTTCTTC	CASLRSYNEQFF
NA	TRBJ2-5	TRBV9	15	NA	TGTGCCAGCAGCGCCTCACGGGACTCCCAAGAGACCCAGTACTTC	CASSASRDSQETQYF
NA	TRBJ1-4	TRBV7-9	14	NA	TGTGCCAGCAGCTTACGGGATTCTAATGAAAAACTGTTTTTT	CASSLRDSNEKLFF
NA	TRBJ1-1	TRBV7-8	16	TRBD1	TGTGCCAGCAGCTTAGTAGGGGGCGTTATGAACACTGAAGCTTTCTTT	CASSLVGGVMNTEAFF
once	TRBJ2-3	TRBV19	15	NA	TGTGCCAGTAGTATAGGGGGTCAGGGTTCGGATACGCAGTATTTT	CASSIGGQGSDTQYF
NA	TRBJ1-2	TRBV27	13	TRBD1	TGTGCCAGCAGTCCAGGGGGAGGCTATGGCTACACCTTC	CASSPGGGYGYTF
once	TRBJ2-5	TRBV11-1	15	TRBD1	TGTGCCAGCAGCCAGGGACAGAGGAACCAAGAGACCCAGTACTTC	CASSQGQRNQETQYF
NA	TRBJ2-1	TRBV6-5	13	NA	TGTGCCAGCAGCCGGGCGGGGGCGGGAGAGCAGTTCTTC	CASSRAGAGEQFF
NA	TRBJ2-7	TRBV5-4	13	NA	TGTGCCAGCAGCTTGGGGCGGCTCTCCGAGCAGTACTTC	CASSLGRLSEQYF
NA	TRBJ1-1	TRBV19	13	NA	TGTGCCAGTAGTATCTCGATGAACACTGAAGCTTTCTTT	CASSISMNTEAFF
NA	TRBJ2-5	TRBV13	15	NA	TGTGCCAGCAGCCCCAACCCGAGGTGGGAAGAGACCCAGTACTTC	CASSPNPRWEETQYF
NA	TRBJ2-7	TRBV19	16	NA	TGTGCCAGTAGCCCCCCCCCAGGGGCCAACTTCTACGAGCAGTACTTC	CASSPPPGANFYEQYF
NA	TRBJ2-1	TRBV6-1	13	NA	TGTGCCAGCGACCGCGACGGATACAATGAGCAGTTCTTC	CASDRDGYNEQFF
NA	TRBJ2-7	TRBV30	11	NA	TGTGCCTGGACAGGGGCCTACGAGCAGTACTTC	CAWTGAYEQYF
NA	TRBJ1-4	TRBV7-3	15	TRBD1	TGTGCCAGCAGCCTTACAGGGGGCACTAATGAAAAACTGTTTTTT	CASSLTGGTNEKLFF
NA	TRBJ2-1	TRBV11-2	15	TRBD2	TGTGCCAGCAGCTTATGGGCGGCGGGAGAAGAAGAGCAGTTCTTC	CASSLWAAGEEEQFF
NA	TRBJ1-5	TRBV4-2	14	NA	TGTGCCAGCAGCCAAGCAATGGGGCTCGAACCCCAGCATTTT	CASSQAMGLEPQHF
NA	TRBJ1-1	TRBV15	13	NA	TGTGCCACCAGCCAGAGGGCCAACACTGAAGCTTTCTTT	CATSQRANTEAFF
NA	TRBJ1-5	TRBV11-2	13	NA	TGTGCCAGCAGCTTACGCGGAAATCAGCCCCAGCATTTT	CASSLRGNQPQHF
NA	TRBJ2-1	TRBV7-2	12	TRBD2	TGTGCCAGCAGCGAACTAGCGGGGGAGCAGTTCTTC	CASSELAGEQFF
NA	TRBJ1-1	TRBV29-1	12	NA	TGCAGCGTTTGGACATTGAACACTGAAGCTTTCTTT	CSVWTLNTEAFF
NA	TRBJ1-5	TRBV28	13	NA	TGTGCCAGCAGTTTAGGCAGCAATCAGCCCCAGCATTTT	CASSLGSNQPQHF
NA	TRBJ2-1	TRBV6-4	15	TRBD1	TGTGCCAGCAGGAGGGACAGGGAGCCCTACAATGAGCAGTTCTTC	CASRRDREPYNEQFF
NA	TRBJ2-7	TRBV2	13	TRBD2	TGTGCCAGCAGTGAACTAGCGGGAGTCGAGCAGTACTTC	CASSELAGVEQYF